This passage covers 17 T cell receptor beta chains from one sample sequenced in a study of shared clonotypes between healthy human individuals. The repertoire was sequenced with immunoSEQ multiplex PCR; TCRdb's copy has only in-frame clones and lacks some. The sample lists about 510,000 clones, 75% to 80% seen once, with roughly an eighth in the top ten. Sequencing used PBMCs. The source is a woman between 40 and 55 years old in good health. Some clones in this sample may be carry-over from other donors' samples.

The chain recombines TRBV5-1 with TRBJ2-2; D remains ambiguous. V was clipped by 0 bases and J by 4 bases, with 4 bases between them. The CDR3 extends over 13 amino acids. Germline assignment: CDR1 SGHRS and CDR2 YFSETQ. CDR3 region: CASSLDITGELFF. Here the CDR3 DNA reads TGCGCCAGCAGCTTGGACATCACCGGGGAGCTGTTTTTT. The variable domain in full, with the rest retrieved from reference TRBV5-1 and TRBJ2-2, is KAGVTQTPRYLIKTRGQQVTLSCSPISGHRSVSWYQQTPGQGLQFLFEYFSETQRNKGNFPGRFSGRQFSNSRSEMNVSTLELGDSALYLCASSLDITGELFFGEGSRLTVL.

V usage is TRBV7-9 and J usage is TRBJ2-7; TRBD1 matches 9 bases. The CDR3 spans 14 residues. From germline, CDR1 is SEHNR and CDR2 FQNEAQ (reference sequence). The trim removed 1 base at V and 7 bases at J, leaving 5 bases unmatched. The DNA of the CDR3 is TGTGCCAGCAGCTTAGTCGGGACAGGGACTGAGCAGTACTTC. Translated: CASSLVGTGTEQYF.

V is TRBV6-5 and J is TRBJ1-3; D not certain. This CDR3 contains 14 residues. The V end was cut by 1 base, the J end by 4 bases, with 8 bases between. Per the germline V gene, CDR1 is MNHEY and CDR2 is SVGAGI. This CDR3 reads CASSYLDGGNTIYF. CDR3 coding DNA: TGTGCCAGCAGTTACTTGGACGGAGGAAACACCATATATTTT.

V and J are TRBV7-2 and TRBJ2-1; perhaps TRBD1 as D (5 bases). The V end was cut by 2 bases, the J end by 9 bases, with 17 bases between. Germline V gives CDR1 SGHTA, CDR2 FQGNSA. The CDR3 has 15 residues. The CDR3 nucleotides are TGTGCCAGCAGCTTAAGTGTCGTGACAGAGAGTGAGCAGTTCTTC. Its translation: CASSLSVVTESEQFF.

This chain uses TRBV6-1 with TRBJ2-7; 7 bases agree with TRBD2. Trimming cost V 7 bases and J 7 bases; bases outside gene matches: 16. CDR3 length: 15 amino acids. Germline V gene data show CDR1 as MNHNS and CDR2 as SASEGT. In DNA, the CDR3 is TGTGCCAGCAAACTGACGGGCGGGAGTACGGGGGAGCAGTACTTC. Protein: CASKLTGGSTGEQYF.

This clone appeared once. The chain has TRBV6-1 and TRBJ1-3; weak D call: TRBD1 (6 bases). Trimming took off 6 bases at V and 0 bases at J, with 12 bases between the two ends. The CDR3 runs 15 residues. In germline, CDR1 is MNHNS, CDR2 SASEGT. The CDR3 loop is CASSAGQSSGNTIYF. CDR3 sequence (DNA): TGTGCCAGCAGCGCAGGACAGAGCTCTGGAAACACCATATATTTT.

The chain recombines TRBV5-5 with TRBJ1-4, with TRBD1 matching 9 bases. With V trimmed by 2 bases and J by 8 bases, 10 bases remained unmatched. The CDR3 extends over 16 amino acids. Germline V CDR1 and CDR2: SGHKS, YYEKEE (reference sequence). In DNA form, the CDR3 reads TGTGCCAGCAGCTTTGGTTGGGGACAGGGCGTCGAAAAACTGTTTTTT. Translated: CASSFGWGQGVEKLFF.

This clone was found a few times. The chain recombines TRBV30 with TRBJ2-2; 8 bases line up with TRBD2. In germline, CDR1 is GTSNPN, CDR2 SVGIG (reference sequence). The CDR3 is 15 amino acids. Trimming at V came to 3 bases and at J to 5 bases, leaving 8 bases not matched to a gene. The CDR3 nucleotides are TGTGCCTGGAGAGCCCCGGGAGGGACTACCGGGGAGCTGTTTTTT. This sequence encodes CAWRAPGGTTGELFF.

This chain uses TRBV4-2 with TRBJ2-1; the D gene is possibly TRBD2 (6 bases). The germline V and J ends were trimmed by 1 base and 2 bases, with 6 bases remaining between them. This CDR3 contains 14 residues. Germline CDR1 LGHNA, CDR2 YNFKEQ. Written as DNA, the CDR3 is TGTGCCAGCAGCCAAGGGACTACCTACAATGAGCAGTTCTTC. Residues: CASSQGTTYNEQFF.

The J gene is TRBJ2-3, the V gene TRBV5-1; D gene ambiguous. Per the germline V gene, CDR1 is SGHRS and CDR2 is YFSETQ. With 4 bases removed from V and 4 bases from J, the gap between germline ends came to 13 bases. This CDR3 region has 14 residues. DNA for the CDR3: TGCGCCAGCAGCGCATTGACCGGTGCAGATACGCAGTATTTT. Amino acid sequence: CASSALTGADTQYF.

To note about this clone: Germline is not matched at one junction end, which may reflect a read error. The sample contains more than one DNA sequence encoding this CDR3. V usage is TRBV30 and J usage is TRBJ1-1, with D perhaps matching TRBD1 (6 bases). This CDR3 is 13 amino acids long. Germline V gene lookup returns CDR1 GTSNPN and CDR2 SVGIG (reference sequence). CDR3 protein: CAWNTGPNTEAFF. The DNA of the CDR3 is TGTGCCTGGAACACAGGGCCTAACACTGAAGCCTTCTTT.

J is TRBJ2-4 and V is TRBV7-2, with D possibly TRBD1 on 5 matching bases. Germline V gives CDR1 SGHTA, CDR2 FQGNSA. The CDR3 runs 12 residues. Trimming removed 2 bases from V and 7 bases from J, with 6 bases in between. CDR3 nucleotide sequence: TGTGCCAGCAGCTTACAGGGTAACATTCAGTACTTC. As protein: CASSLQGNIQYF.

The gene calls are TRBV7-9 and TRBJ1-4; D gene ambiguous. Germline CDR1 is SEHNR and CDR2 is FQNEAQ (reference sequence). V lost 1 base and J lost 9, with 6 bases in between. The CDR3 sequence is 12 residues long. CDR3 sequence reads: CASSLGEQKLFF. CDR3 sequence (DNA): TGTGCCAGCAGCTTAGGAGAGCAAAAACTGTTTTTT.

This clone appeared once. V and J are TRBV7-3 and TRBJ2-2; D gene uncertain. Trimming took off 5 bases at V and 5 bases at J, with 9 bases between the two ends. The length of the CDR3 is 13 residues. Germline V gene lookup returns CDR1 SGHTA and CDR2 FQGTGA. The CDR3 DNA reads TGTGCCAGCAGCCCAGACGGAACCGGGGAGCTGTTTTTT. This codes for CASSPDGTGELFF.

The chain joins TRBV4-2 to TRBJ2-5, with no clear D. Trimming took off 0 bases at V and 0 bases at J, with 8 bases between the two ends. The CDR3 totals 15 residues. Germline assignment: CDR1 LGHNA and CDR2 YNFKEQ. The CDR3 reads CASSQDYMYQETQYF. The CDR3 DNA sequence: TGTGCCAGCAGCCAAGATTATATGTACCAAGAGACCCAGTACTTC.

The chain is built from TRBV7-9 and TRBJ2-5, with D unclear. The CDR3 contains 13 residues. The V gene's germline CDR1 is SEHNR and CDR2 FQNEAQ (reference sequence). V lost 3 bases and J 4 bases, leaving 9 bases between the germline ends. In DNA form, the CDR3 reads TGTGCCAGCAGCTTGAACGGGCTAGAGACCCAGTACTTC. This sequence encodes CASSLNGLETQYF.

The chain has TRBV2 and TRBJ2-3, with 14 positions matching TRBD2. The trim removed 6 bases at V and 4 bases at J, leaving 3 bases unmatched. The CDR3 consists of 15 residues. Looked up from germline, CDR1 is SNHLY and CDR2 is FYNNEI. CDR3 residues: CASRPGLAGADTQYF. The CDR3 nucleotides read TGTGCCAGCAGGCCGGGACTAGCGGGAGCAGATACGCAGTATTTT. The full variable domain, in which reference TRBV2 and TRBJ2-3 provide the parts outside the CDR3, is EPEVTQTPSHQVTQMGQEVILRCVPISNHLYFYWYRQILGQKVEFLVSFYNNEISEKSEIFDDQFSVERPDGSNFTLKIRSTKLEDSAMYFCASRPGLAGADTQYFGPGTRLTVL.